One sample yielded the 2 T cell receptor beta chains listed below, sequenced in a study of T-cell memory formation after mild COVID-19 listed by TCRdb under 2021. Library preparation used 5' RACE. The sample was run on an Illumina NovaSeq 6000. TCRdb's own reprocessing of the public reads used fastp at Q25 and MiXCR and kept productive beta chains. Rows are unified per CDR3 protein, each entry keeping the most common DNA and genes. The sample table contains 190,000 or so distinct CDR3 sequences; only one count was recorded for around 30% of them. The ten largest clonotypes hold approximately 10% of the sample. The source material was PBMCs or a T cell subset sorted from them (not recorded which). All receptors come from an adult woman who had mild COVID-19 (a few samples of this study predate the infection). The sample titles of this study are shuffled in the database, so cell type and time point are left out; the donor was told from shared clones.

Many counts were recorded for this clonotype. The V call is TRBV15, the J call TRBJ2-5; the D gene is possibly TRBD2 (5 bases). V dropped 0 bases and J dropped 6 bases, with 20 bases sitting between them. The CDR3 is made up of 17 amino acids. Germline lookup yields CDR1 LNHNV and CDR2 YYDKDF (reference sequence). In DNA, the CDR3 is TGTGCCACCAGCAGAGATCAGCGGACGGCCAATGTACAGACCCAGTACTTC. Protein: CATSRDQRTANVQTQYF.

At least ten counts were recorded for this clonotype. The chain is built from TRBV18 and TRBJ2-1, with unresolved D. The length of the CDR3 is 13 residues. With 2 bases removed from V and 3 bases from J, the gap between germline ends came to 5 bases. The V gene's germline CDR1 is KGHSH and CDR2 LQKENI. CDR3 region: CASSPASYNEQFF. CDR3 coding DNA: TGTGCCAGCTCACCAGCCAGCTACAATGAGCAGTTCTTC.